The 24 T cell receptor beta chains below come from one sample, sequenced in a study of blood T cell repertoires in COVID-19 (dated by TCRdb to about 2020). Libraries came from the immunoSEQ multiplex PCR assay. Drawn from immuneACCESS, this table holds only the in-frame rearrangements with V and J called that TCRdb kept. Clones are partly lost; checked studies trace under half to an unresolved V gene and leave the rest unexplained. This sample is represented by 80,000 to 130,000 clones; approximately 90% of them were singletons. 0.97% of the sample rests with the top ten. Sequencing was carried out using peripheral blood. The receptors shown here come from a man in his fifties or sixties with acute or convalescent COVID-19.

The CDR3 coding sequence is TGCGCCAGCAGCTTGGGGCAGGGGGGAAACACCATATATTTT. Translation: CASSLGQGGNTIYF. The chain links TRBV5-1 to TRBJ1-3; a weak D match, TRBD1 (6 bases). The CDR3 is 14 amino acids. Trimming cost V 0 bases and J 4 bases, with 8 bases left between them. Germline CDR1 SGHRS, CDR2 YFSETQ.

The CDR3 here is CAISLLAGSTDTQYF. The DNA for the CDR3 is TGTGCCATCAGTTTACTAGCGGGTTCCACAGATACGCAGTATTTT. The chain has TRBV10-3 and TRBJ2-3; the match to TRBD2 covers 9 bases. This CDR3 comprises 15 residues. Unmatched junction bases numbered 5, after V lost 5 bases and J lost 2 bases. Germline loops: CDR1 ENHRY, CDR2 SYGVKD.

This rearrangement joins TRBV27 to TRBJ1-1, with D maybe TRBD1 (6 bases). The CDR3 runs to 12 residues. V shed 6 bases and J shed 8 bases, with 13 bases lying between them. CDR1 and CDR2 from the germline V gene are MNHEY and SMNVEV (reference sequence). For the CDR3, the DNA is TGTGCCAGCAGCTCCAGGGGCTCGGAAGCTTTCTTT. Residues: CASSSRGSEAFF.

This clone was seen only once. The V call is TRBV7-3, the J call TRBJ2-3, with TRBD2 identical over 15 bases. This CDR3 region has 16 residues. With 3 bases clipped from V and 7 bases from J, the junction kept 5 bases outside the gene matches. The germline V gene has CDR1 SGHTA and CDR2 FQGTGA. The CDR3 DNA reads TGTGCCAGCAGCTTGACCGGGACTAGCGGGAGGTATACGCAGTATTTT. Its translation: CASSLTGTSGRYTQYF.

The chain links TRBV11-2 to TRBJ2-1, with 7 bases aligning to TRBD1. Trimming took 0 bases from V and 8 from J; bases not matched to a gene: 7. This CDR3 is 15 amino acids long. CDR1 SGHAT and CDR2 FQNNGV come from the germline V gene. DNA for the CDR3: TGTGCCAGCAGCTTAGACCCAGGGGGATGGGATGAGCAGTTCTTC. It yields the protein CASSLDPGGWDEQFF.

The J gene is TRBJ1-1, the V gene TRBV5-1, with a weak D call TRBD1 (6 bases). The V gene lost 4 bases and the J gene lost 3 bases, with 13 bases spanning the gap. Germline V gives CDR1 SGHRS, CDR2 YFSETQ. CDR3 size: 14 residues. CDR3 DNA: TGCGCCAGCAGCCTAACAGGGTTCGACACTGAAGCTTTCTTT. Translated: CASSLTGFDTEAFF.

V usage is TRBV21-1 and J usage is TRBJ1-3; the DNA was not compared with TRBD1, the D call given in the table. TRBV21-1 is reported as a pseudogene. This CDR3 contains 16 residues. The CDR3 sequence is CASQEGQVNSGNTIYF. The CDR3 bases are TGTGCCAGCCAAGAGGGACAGGTGAACTCTGGAAACACCATATATTTT.

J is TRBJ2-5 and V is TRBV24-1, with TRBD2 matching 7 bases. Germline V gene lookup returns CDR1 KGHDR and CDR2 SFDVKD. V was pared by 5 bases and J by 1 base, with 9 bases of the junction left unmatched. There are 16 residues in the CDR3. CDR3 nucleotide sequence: TGTGCCACCAGTGGAACCGGCCGGGGGGTCCAAGAGACCCAGTACTTC. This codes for CATSGTGRGVQETQYF.

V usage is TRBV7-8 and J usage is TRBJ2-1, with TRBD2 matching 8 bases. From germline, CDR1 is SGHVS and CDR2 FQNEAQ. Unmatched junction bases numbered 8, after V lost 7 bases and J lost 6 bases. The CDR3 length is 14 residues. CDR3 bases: TGTGCCAGCACCCGGGGGACTAGTAGCAATGAGCAGTTCTTC. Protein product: CASTRGTSSNEQFF.

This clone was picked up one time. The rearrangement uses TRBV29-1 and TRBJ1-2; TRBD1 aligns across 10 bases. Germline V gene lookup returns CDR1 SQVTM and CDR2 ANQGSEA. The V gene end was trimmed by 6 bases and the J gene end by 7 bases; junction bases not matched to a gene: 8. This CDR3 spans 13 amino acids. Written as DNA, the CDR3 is TGCAGCGTCGGGAGGGACAGGGGTCTTGGCTACACCTTC. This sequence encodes CSVGRDRGLGYTF.

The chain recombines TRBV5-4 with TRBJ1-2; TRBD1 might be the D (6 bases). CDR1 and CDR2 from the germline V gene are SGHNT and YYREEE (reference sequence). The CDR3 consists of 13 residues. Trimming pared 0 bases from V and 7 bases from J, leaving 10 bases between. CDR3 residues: CASSLGGGRGYTF. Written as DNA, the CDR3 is TGTGCCAGCAGCTTGGGAGGGGGTCGTGGCTACACCTTC.

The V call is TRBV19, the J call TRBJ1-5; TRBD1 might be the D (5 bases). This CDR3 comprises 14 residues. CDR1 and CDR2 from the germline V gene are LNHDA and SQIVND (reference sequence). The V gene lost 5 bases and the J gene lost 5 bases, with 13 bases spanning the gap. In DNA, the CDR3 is TGTGCCAGTAGTCCTCCAGGGCAGGATCAGCCCCAGCATTTT. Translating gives CASSPPGQDQPQHF.

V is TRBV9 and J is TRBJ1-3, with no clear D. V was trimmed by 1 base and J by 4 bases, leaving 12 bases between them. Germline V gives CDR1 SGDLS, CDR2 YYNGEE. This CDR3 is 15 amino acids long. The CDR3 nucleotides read TGTGCCAGCAGCGTATCCCCGGGGTCCGGAAACACCATATATTTT. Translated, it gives CASSVSPGSGNTIYF.

CDR3 residues: CASSYHRDSNQPQHF. The CDR3 nucleotides read TGTGCCAGCAGTTATCACAGGGATAGCAATCAGCCCCAGCATTTT. This chain links TRBV6-6 with TRBJ1-5, with D maybe TRBD1 (6 bases). The length of the CDR3 is 15 residues. Trimming pared 3 bases from V and 0 bases from J, leaving 9 bases between. CDR1 is MNHNY, CDR2 SVGAGI, per germline (reference sequence).

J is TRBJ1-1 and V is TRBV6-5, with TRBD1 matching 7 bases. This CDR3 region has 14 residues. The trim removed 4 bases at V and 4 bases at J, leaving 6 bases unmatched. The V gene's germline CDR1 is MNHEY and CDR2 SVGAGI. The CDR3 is CASSSQGQTTEAFF. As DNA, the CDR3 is TGTGCCAGCAGTTCACAGGGGCAAACCACTGAAGCTTTCTTT.

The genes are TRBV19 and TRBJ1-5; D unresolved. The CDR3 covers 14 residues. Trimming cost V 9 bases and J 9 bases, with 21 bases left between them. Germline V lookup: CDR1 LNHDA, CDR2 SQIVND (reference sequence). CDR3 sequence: CASLQRVGRGPQHF. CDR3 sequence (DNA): TGTGCCAGCCTCCAGCGCGTAGGAAGAGGGCCCCAGCATTTT.

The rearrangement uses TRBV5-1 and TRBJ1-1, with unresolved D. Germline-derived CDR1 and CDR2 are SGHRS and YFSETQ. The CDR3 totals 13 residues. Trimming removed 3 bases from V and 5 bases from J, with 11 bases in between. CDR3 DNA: TGCGCCAGCAGCTACACCGCGGGGACTGAAGCTTTCTTT. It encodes CASSYTAGTEAFF. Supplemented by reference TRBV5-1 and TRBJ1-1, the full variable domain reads KAGVTQTPRYLIKTRGQQVTLSCSPISGHRSVSWYQQTPGQGLQFLFEYFSETQRNKGNFPGRFSGRQFSNSRSEMNVSTLELGDSALYLCASSYTAGTEAFFGQGTRLTVV.

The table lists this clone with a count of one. DNA of the CDR3: TGCGCCAGCAGCCAGGGACAGGGGAGTAATTCACCCCTCCACTTT. This gives the protein CASSQGQGSNSPLHF. This chain uses TRBV5-1 with TRBJ1-6; TRBD1 agrees at 10 bases. After removal of 4 bases from V and 6 bases from J, the junction contained 4 bases not matched to a gene. The germline gives CDR1 SGHRS, CDR2 YFSETQ. This CDR3 is built from 15 residues.

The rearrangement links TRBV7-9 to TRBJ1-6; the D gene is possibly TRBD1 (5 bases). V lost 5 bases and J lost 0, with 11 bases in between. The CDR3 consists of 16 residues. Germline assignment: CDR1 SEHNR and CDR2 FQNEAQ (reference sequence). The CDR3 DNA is TGTGCCAGCAGCCCGGGGGGAAGCTCCTATAATTCACCCCTCCACTTT. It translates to CASSPGGSSYNSPLHF.

CDR3 amino acids: CASSREASGSGAQYF. CDR3 nucleotide sequence: TGTGCCAGCAGTAGGGAGGCTAGCGGGAGTGGGGCCCAGTACTTC. This sequence joins TRBV6-5 and TRBJ2-5; 10 bases match TRBD2. The CDR3 contains 15 residues. V shed 5 bases and J 9 bases; nucleotides not matched to a gene: 12. Germline CDR1 and CDR2: MNHEY and SVGAGI.

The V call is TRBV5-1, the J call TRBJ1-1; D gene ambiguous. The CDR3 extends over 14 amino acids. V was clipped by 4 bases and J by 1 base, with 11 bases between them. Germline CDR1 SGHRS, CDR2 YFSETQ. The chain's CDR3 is CASSPRERNTEAFF. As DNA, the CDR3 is TGCGCCAGCAGCCCTCGAGAACGGAACACTGAAGCTTTCTTT. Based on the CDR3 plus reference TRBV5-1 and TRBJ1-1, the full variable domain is KAGVTQTPRYLIKTRGQQVTLSCSPISGHRSVSWYQQTPGQGLQFLFEYFSETQRNKGNFPGRFSGRQFSNSRSEMNVSTLELGDSALYLCASSPRERNTEAFFGQGTRLTVV.

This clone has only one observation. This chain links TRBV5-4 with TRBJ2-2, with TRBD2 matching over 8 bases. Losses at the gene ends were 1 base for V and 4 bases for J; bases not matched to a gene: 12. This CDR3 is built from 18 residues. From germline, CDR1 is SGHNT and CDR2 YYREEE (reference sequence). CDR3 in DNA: TGTGCCAGCAGCTTGATGGCGGGAGGTGTTGTTGGCACCGGGGAGCTGTTTTTT. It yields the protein CASSLMAGGVVGTGELFF.

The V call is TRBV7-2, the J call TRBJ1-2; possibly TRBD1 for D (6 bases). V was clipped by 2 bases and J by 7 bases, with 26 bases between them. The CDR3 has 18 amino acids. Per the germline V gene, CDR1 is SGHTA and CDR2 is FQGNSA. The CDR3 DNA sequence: TGTGCCAGCAGCTTAAATTCGGCTGGGGGCCATCCCGGGTTTGGCTACACCTTC. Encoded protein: CASSLNSAGGHPGFGYTF.

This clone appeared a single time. CDR3 loop: CASSNRGLLSQPQHF. The CDR3 coding sequence is TGTGCCAGCAGTAATCGGGGGTTATTGAGTCAGCCCCAGCATTTT. V is TRBV28 and J is TRBJ1-5; D possibly corresponds to TRBD1 (5 bases). Germline V gives CDR1 MDHEN, CDR2 SYDVKM. V was clipped by 5 bases and J by 6 bases, with 17 bases between them. The CDR3 has 15 residues.